These T cell receptor beta chains were read from a single sample in a study of blood T cell repertoires in COVID-19. Here immunoSEQ multiplex PCR was the method, and the copy in TCRdb shows in-frame clones only, minus some. The table shows around 100,000 clones, with approximately 83% occurring only once. The sequencing sample was made of PBMCs or T cells enriched from blood (not recorded which). Receptors were obtained from a woman in her fifties or sixties who had recovered from COVID-19. Both conserved end residues are part of each CDR3. Fields, in order: CDR3 DNA, CDR3 protein, D gene, V gene, J gene. The D gene is left open where the match is weak.

cdr3_nt: TGTGCCAGCAGCCGACGCCCGACAGGACCCCCAGCAACTAATGAAAAACTGTTTTTT; cdr3_aa: CASSRRPTGPPATNEKLFF; d_call: -; v_call: TRBV7-9; j_call: TRBJ1-4
cdr3_nt: TGTGCCAGCAGTTTAGGAGCCACCTCTGGGGCCAACGTCCTGACTTTC; cdr3_aa: CASSLGATSGANVLTF; d_call: -; v_call: TRBV28; j_call: TRBJ2-6
cdr3_nt: TGTGCCAGCAGTGAGGGCCAGGGGAGCTACGAGCAGTACTTC; cdr3_aa: CASSEGQGSYEQYF; d_call: -; v_call: TRBV2; j_call: TRBJ2-7
cdr3_nt: TGCGCCAGACCAGAGGGGGCGGCAGGAAACACCATATATTTT; cdr3_aa: CARPEGAAGNTIYF; d_call: TRBD1; v_call: TRBV5-1; j_call: TRBJ1-3
cdr3_nt: TGTGCCAGCAGCTTATCTGGACTAGAAACCGAGCAGTACTTC; cdr3_aa: CASSLSGLETEQYF; d_call: TRBD2; v_call: TRBV11-2; j_call: TRBJ2-7
cdr3_nt: TGTGCCACCAGTCAGAACACAGATACGCAGTATTTT; cdr3_aa: CATSQNTDTQYF; d_call: -; v_call: TRBV24-1; j_call: TRBJ2-3
cdr3_nt: TGTGCCAGCAGCATTCGCTCGACAGGGGGAGCTTTCTTT; cdr3_aa: CASSIRSTGGAFF; d_call: TRBD1; v_call: TRBV3-1/TRBV3-2; j_call: TRBJ1-1
cdr3_nt: TGTGCCAGTAGTCCCCGGACAGGGGGGAGTGAAAAACTGTTTTTT; cdr3_aa: CASSPRTGGSEKLFF; d_call: TRBD1; v_call: TRBV19; j_call: TRBJ1-4
cdr3_nt: TGTGCCAGCAGCTTAGGGTCGGGGGGCAAACAAGAGACCCAGTACTTC; cdr3_aa: CASSLGSGGKQETQYF; d_call: -; v_call: TRBV13; j_call: TRBJ2-5
cdr3_nt: TGCGCCAGCAGCTTGCGGACAGGGAAGGAATATGGCTACACCTTC; cdr3_aa: CASSLRTGKEYGYTF; d_call: TRBD1; v_call: TRBV5-1; j_call: TRBJ1-2
cdr3_nt: TGTGCCAGCAGTTACTCTTCATCAGGGTTGGATGAAGCTTTCTTT; cdr3_aa: CASSYSSSGLDEAFF; d_call: -; v_call: TRBV6-5; j_call: TRBJ1-1
cdr3_nt: TGTGCCAGCTCACCACAGGGGTTCTTCACAGATACGCAGTATTTT; cdr3_aa: CASSPQGFFTDTQYF; d_call: -; v_call: TRBV18; j_call: TRBJ2-3
cdr3_nt: TGTGCCAGCAGCTTAGAAAATCAGTTTACCGGGGAGCTGTTTTTT; cdr3_aa: CASSLENQFTGELFF; d_call: -; v_call: TRBV7-9; j_call: TRBJ2-2
cdr3_nt: TGTGCCAGCAGTTTATCGCGGATCATTAAACCGGATCCAGATACGCAGTATTTT; cdr3_aa: CASSLSRIIKPDPDTQYF; d_call: -; v_call: TRBV27; j_call: TRBJ2-3
cdr3_nt: TGTGCCAGCAGCGTAGCTAGCGGGGGGGAGGAGACCCAGTACTTC; cdr3_aa: CASSVASGGEETQYF; d_call: TRBD2; v_call: TRBV9; j_call: TRBJ2-5
cdr3_nt: TGTGCCAGCACTGGGGGGGCGCGGGGGAGGAACACTGAAGCTTTCTTT; cdr3_aa: CASTGGARGRNTEAFF; d_call: -; v_call: TRBV28; j_call: TRBJ1-1
cdr3_nt: TGTGCCAGCAGCCCAGCGGGGGGCACCAACAATGAGCAGTTCTTC; cdr3_aa: CASSPAGGTNNEQFF; d_call: TRBD2; v_call: TRBV7-2; j_call: TRBJ2-1
cdr3_nt: TGTGCCAGCAGCCTGACAGGGGCGGACGGTGAAAAACTGTTTTTT; cdr3_aa: CASSLTGADGEKLFF; d_call: TRBD1; v_call: TRBV7-6; j_call: TRBJ1-4